Following are 16 T cell receptor beta chains from one sample sequenced in a study of blood T cell repertoires in COVID-19 (TCRdb year 2020). The library was prepared using the immunoSEQ multiplex PCR assay. TCRdb obtained this table from immuneACCESS and retained in-frame rearrangements with V and J assigned. These tables miss some clones; where compared with another copy, unresolved V genes account for less than half of the shortfall, and the remainder is unexplained. This sample lists about 150,000 clones; around 80% were detected once. The ten top clones hold approximately 6% of the sample. Sequencing input: PBMCs or T cells enriched from blood (not recorded which). The receptors here all came from a woman aged 45 to 65 who had recovered from COVID-19.

The chain joins TRBV11-2 to TRBJ1-1; TRBD1 matches 8 bases. Germline V gene data show CDR1 as SGHAT and CDR2 as FQNNGV. There are 18 residues in the CDR3. Trimming at V came to 5 bases and at J to 1 base, leaving 15 bases not matched to a gene. CDR3 nucleotides: TGTGCCAGCAGCCCCCGAGGGGGCAGGGGGCCTAAGAACACTGAAGCTTTCTTT. Its translation is CASSPRGGRGPKNTEAFF.

J is TRBJ2-3 and V is TRBV27, with TRBD1 matching 9 bases. Losses at the gene ends were 1 base for V and 3 bases for J; bases not matched to a gene: 2. This CDR3 comprises 15 residues. CDR1 is MNHEY and CDR2 is SMNVEV in the germline V gene (reference sequence). CDR3 in DNA: TGTGCCAGCAGTTTATGGGACAGGGAAACAGATACGCAGTATTTT. It is translated as CASSLWDRETDTQYF.

This clone was counted a single time. The V gene is TRBV24-1, the J gene TRBJ1-2; no definite D call. V lost 4 bases to trimming and J lost 8 bases, with 16 bases between them. CDR1 and CDR2 from the germline V gene are KGHDR and SFDVKD. The CDR3 is made up of 14 amino acids. The CDR3 is CATSDPSRYVGYTF. For the CDR3, the DNA is TGTGCCACCAGTGACCCTTCCCGCTATGTGGGCTACACCTTC.

The CDR3 loop is CASSLPGQGMEKLFF. CDR3 in DNA: TGTGCCAGCTCACTACCGGGACAGGGGATGGAAAAACTGTTTTTT. The chain links TRBV18 to TRBJ1-4; 10 bases map to TRBD1. V lost 4 bases to trimming and J lost 8 bases; unmatched junction nucleotides: 7. Germline V CDR1 and CDR2: KGHSH, LQKENI. The CDR3 is 15 residues long.

The chain has TRBV9 and TRBJ2-1; D unclear. Germline V lookup: CDR1 SGDLS, CDR2 YYNGEE. The CDR3 loop spans 14 amino acids. Trimming removed 1 base at V and 5 bases at J, with 10 bases between. CDR3 DNA sequence: TGTGCCAGCAGCGTACGGGTGGTAGACAATGAGCAGTTCTTC. Its translation is CASSVRVVDNEQFF.

The J gene is TRBJ2-5, the V gene TRBV10-3; TRBD1 agrees at 9 bases. The CDR3 is made up of 14 amino acids. Germline V CDR1 and CDR2: ENHRY, SYGVKD. Trimming cost V 10 bases and J 5 bases; bases outside gene matches: 11. DNA for the CDR3: TGTGCCACCACGTTGACAGGGGGTTTGGAGACCCAGTACTTC. Translating it yields CATTLTGGLETQYF.

The chain has TRBV7-8 and TRBJ1-4; 7 positions match TRBD1. Germline CDR1 is SGHVS and CDR2 is FQNEAQ. V shed 5 bases and J 9 bases; nucleotides not matched to a gene: 3. There are 12 residues in the CDR3. The CDR3 sequence: CASSGDSKKLFF. The CDR3 DNA reads TGTGCCAGCAGCGGGGACAGCAAAAAACTGTTTTTT.

This chain joins TRBV5-1 and TRBJ2-7; 11 bases map to TRBD1. V was clipped by 4 bases and J by 4 bases; unmatched bases: 10. CDR3 size: 16 residues. Germline V CDR1 and CDR2: SGHRS, YFSETQ. For the CDR3, the DNA is TGCGCCAGCAGCGCAACACTGGGACAGGGGGTATACGAGCAGTACTTC. It codes for CASSATLGQGVYEQYF.

The V and J genes are TRBV5-4 and TRBJ2-1, with 8 bases aligning to TRBD1. The CDR3 sequence is 13 residues long. The J segment lost 7 bases and the V segment lost 1 base, leaving 1 base of the junction unmatched. The V gene's germline CDR1 is SGHNT and CDR2 YYREEE (reference sequence). CDR3 residues: CASSLYRGNEQFF. CDR3 nucleotides: TGTGCCAGCAGCTTGTACAGGGGGAATGAGCAGTTCTTC.

The chain links TRBV27 to TRBJ1-4; possibly TRBD1 for D (6 bases). The V end lost 2 bases, the J end lost 4 bases, and 8 bases lay between the germline ends. Germline values: CDR1 MNHEY, CDR2 SMNVEV (reference sequence). CDR3 size: 14 residues. The CDR3, as DNA: TGTGCCAGCAGTTTAGGACAGATTAATGAAAAACTGTTTTTT. Its translation: CASSLGQINEKLFF. Full variable domain (remainder filled in from reference TRBV27 and TRBJ1-4): EAQVTQNPRYLITVTGKKLTVTCSQNMNHEYMSWYRQDPGLGLRQIYYSMNVEVTDKGDVPEGYKVSRKEKRNFPLILESPSPNQTSLYFCASSLGQINEKLFFGSGTQLSVL.

The gene calls are TRBV9 and TRBJ1-2; tentative D call: TRBD1 (6 bases). The V gene lost 0 bases and the J gene lost 8 bases, with 11 bases spanning the gap. CDR3 length: 13 amino acids. Germline CDR1 is SGDLS and CDR2 is YYNGEE. CDR3 nucleotide sequence: TGTGCCAGCAGCGTAGGTGGGGGCCAAGGCTACACCTTC. It specifies CASSVGGGQGYTF.

The genes are TRBV28 and TRBJ2-2, with 10 positions matching TRBD1. J lost 6 bases, V lost 2 bases, and 3 bases had no gene match. The germline V gene encodes CDR1 MDHEN and CDR2 SYDVKM. CDR3 size: 15 residues. CDR3 in amino acids: CASSLGGQGAGELFF. CDR3 DNA: TGTGCCAGCAGTTTAGGAGGACAGGGGGCCGGGGAGCTGTTTTTT.

This clone appeared a single time. V and J are TRBV2 and TRBJ2-1; maybe TRBD2 (6 bases). The CDR3 is 16 amino acids. Between the trimmed V and J ends, which lost 4 bases and 9 bases, there was a span of 22 bases. CDR1 is SNHLY, CDR2 FYNNEI, per germline. The CDR3 loop reads CASSGDGAGTQGEQFF. The CDR3 DNA follows: TGTGCCAGCAGTGGCGACGGGGCAGGGACTCAGGGTGAGCAGTTCTTC.

The gene calls are TRBV2 and TRBJ2-3, with D possibly TRBD1 on 7 matching bases. CDR3 length: 14 residues. Trimming took off 6 bases at V and 2 bases at J, with 12 bases between the two ends. Germline V CDR1 and CDR2: SNHLY, FYNNEI. CDR3 protein: CASSAGQHTDTQYF. The CDR3 nucleotides are TGTGCCAGCAGCGCGGGACAGCACACAGATACGCAGTATTTT.

The table lists this clone with a few counts. This chain uses TRBV5-1 with TRBJ1-1, with 7 bases identical to TRBD1. The length of the CDR3 is 15 residues. Per germline, CDR1 SGHRS and CDR2 YFSETQ. Trimming cost V 0 bases and J 5 bases; bases outside gene matches: 7. CDR3 DNA sequence: TGCGCCAGCAGCTTGGCGGGACAGCGAGGAACTGAAGCTTTCTTT. Translated, it gives CASSLAGQRGTEAFF. Full variable domain (outside the CDR3, taken from reference TRBV5-1 and TRBJ1-1): KAGVTQTPRYLIKTRGQQVTLSCSPISGHRSVSWYQQTPGQGLQFLFEYFSETQRNKGNFPGRFSGRQFSNSRSEMNVSTLELGDSALYLCASSLAGQRGTEAFFGQGTRLTVV.

The chain uses TRBV5-4 and TRBJ1-1; perhaps TRBD1 as D (6 bases). V lost 4 bases to trimming and J lost 5 bases, with 18 bases between them. This CDR3 comprises 15 residues. Germline V gives CDR1 SGHNT, CDR2 YYREEE (reference sequence). CDR3 coding DNA: TGTGCCAGCAGCAGGAGACAGGCGGTGGGGACTGAAGCTTTCTTT. Encoded protein: CASSRRQAVGTEAFF.